This section outlines one T cell receptor beta chain sequence together with its context. The PCR employed 60 Vbeta primers together with 13 Jbeta primers. Sequencing used immunoSEQ multiplex PCR; TCRdb keeps in-frame clones, though not all of them. The data contain tens of thousands of clones, approximately 79% of them singletons. These data come from a study of cytomegalovirus exposure and HLA in healthy donors. The CDR3 has 15 amino acids. V lost 3 bases and J 4 bases, leaving 13 bases between the germline ends. The V gene's germline CDR1 is MNHEY and CDR2 SMNVEV (reference sequence). The gene calls are TRBV27 and TRBJ1-5; D is possibly TRBD1 (6 bases). The sequenced sample consisted of PBMCs. The clonotype comes from a woman between 40 and 55 years old in good health and CMV-seronegative. CDR3 coding DNA: TGTGCCAGCAGTTTTAATGGACAGTCTAATCAGCCCCAGCATTTT. Translated: CASSFNGQSNQPQHF.